A single sample gave rise to the 20 T cell receptor beta chains below, sequenced in a study of T cells after yellow fever vaccination. TCRdb redid the calling of the 5' RACE reads with MiXCR, one entry per CDR3 protein. The sample holds 550,000 or so distinct CDR3 sequences, 15% to 20% seen once. The material sequenced was PBMCs, taken 15 days after the yellow fever booster vaccination. The receptors were gathered from a man aged 25 to 45 who received the YFV17D yellow fever vaccine.

This clonotype has more than one count but fewer than ten. The rearrangement uses TRBV7-9 and TRBJ2-7, with 8 bases that match TRBD2. This CDR3 comprises 15 residues. Germline loops: CDR1 SEHNR, CDR2 FQNEAQ (reference sequence). Losses at the gene ends were 2 bases for V and 5 bases for J; bases not matched to a gene: 8. The CDR3 spells CASSLSGTRGDEQYF. The CDR3 nucleotides are TGTGCCAGCAGCTTATCCGGGACTAGAGGCGACGAGCAGTACTTC. Filled out from reference TRBV7-9 and TRBJ2-7, the complete variable domain reads DTGVSQNPRHKITKRGQNVTFRCDPISEHNRLYWYRQTLGQGPEFLTYFQNEAQLEKSRLLSDRFSAERPKGSFSTLEIQRTEQGDSAMYLCASSLSGTRGDEQYFGPGTRLTVT.

The gene calls are TRBV14 and TRBJ2-1, with D maybe TRBD1 (5 bases). CDR3 length: 16 amino acids. Germline loops: CDR1 SGHDN, CDR2 FVKESK. Trimming left V 5 bases short and J 7 bases short, with 21 bases between. The CDR3 loop is CASSSAVTVLWNEQFF. In DNA form, the CDR3 reads TGTGCCAGCAGCTCCGCCGTGACAGTCCTTTGGAATGAGCAGTTCTTC.

The V and J genes are TRBV29-1 and TRBJ2-7, with a weak D call TRBD2 (6 bases). CDR1 SQVTM and CDR2 ANQGSEA come from the germline V gene. This CDR3 comprises 11 residues. V was clipped by 4 bases and J by 4 bases, with 8 bases between them. CDR3 amino acids: CSVGGDYEQYF. The CDR3 DNA follows: TGCAGCGTTGGGGGGGATTACGAGCAGTACTTC.

This rearrangement joins TRBV11-2 to TRBJ2-1; possible D gene TRBD2, 5 bases. The CDR3 extends over 12 amino acids. CDR1 and CDR2 from the germline V gene are SGHAT and FQNNGV. Trimming left V 0 bases short and J 15 bases short, with 12 bases between. CDR3 DNA: TGTGCCAGCAGCTTAGATTCTGCGGGCCCGTTCTTC. Amino acid sequence: CASSLDSAGPFF.

In regard to this clonotype: A junction end diverges from the germline sequence, so it may reflect a read error. The rearrangement links TRBV7-7 to TRBJ2-3, with D perhaps matching TRBD1 (6 bases). CDR3 length: 14 amino acids. Germline assignment: CDR1 SSHAT and CDR2 FNYEAQ (reference sequence). The CDR3 here is CASSPTSGADTQYF. As DNA, the CDR3 is TGTGCTAGCAGTCCGACCTCAGGGGCAGATACGCAGTATTTT.

The rearrangement joins TRBV5-4 to TRBJ1-1, with D possibly matching TRBD1 (5 bases). The V end lost 4 bases, the J end lost 4 bases, and 14 bases lay between the germline ends. The CDR3 consists of 14 residues. Germline loops: CDR1 SGHNT, CDR2 YYREEE (reference sequence). The CDR3 spells CASSQGIGLTEAFF. In DNA form, the CDR3 reads TGTGCCAGCAGCCAGGGTATCGGTCTCACTGAAGCTTTCTTT.

This clonotype was seen more than once but under ten times. The chain recombines TRBV5-6 with TRBJ2-7; 7 bases are shared with TRBD1. Germline CDR1 SGHDT, CDR2 YYEEEE. V trimming: 4 bases; J trimming: 4 bases; junction bases outside the gene matches: 8. The CDR3 covers 14 residues. Written as DNA, the CDR3 is TGTGCCAGCAGCACGATTGACAGGGAATACGAGCAGTACTTC. Its translation: CASSTIDREYEQYF.

DNA for the CDR3: TGTGCCAGCAGTGCTCCAGGGGACTTCACAGATACGCAGTATTTT. Encoded protein: CASSAPGDFTDTQYF. V gene TRBV12-3 or TRBV12-4 combines with J gene TRBJ2-3, with D possibly called TRBD1 or TRBD2 (6 bases each). V lost 5 bases, J lost 2 bases, and 14 bases lay in between. CDR3 size: 15 residues.

The chain joins TRBV7-2 to TRBJ1-5; 12 nucleotides align to TRBD1. Germline CDR1 reads SGHTA; CDR2 reads FQGNSA. This CDR3 has 15 amino acids. Trimming cost V 5 bases and J 9 bases; bases outside gene matches: 8. CDR3 loop: CASSPGTGGLVPQHF. The CDR3 coding sequence is TGTGCCAGCAGCCCAGGGACAGGGGGCCTCGTGCCCCAGCATTTT.

This clonotype was seen a few times. The chain links TRBV6-2 or TRBV6-3 to TRBJ2-1, with D possibly being TRBD2 (6 bases). V was pared by 0 bases and J by 3 bases, with 18 bases between. Germline V lookup: CDR1 MNHEY, CDR2 SVGEGT. This CDR3 comprises 18 residues. The CDR3 sequence: CASSYSGDLAIYYNEQFF. The CDR3 bases are TGTGCCAGCAGTTACTCGGGGGATCTAGCGATCTACTACAATGAGCAGTTCTTC.

This clonotype was counted a few times. J is TRBJ2-1 and V is TRBV5-4, with a tentative D call TRBD2 (7 bases). Germline CDR1 SGHNT, CDR2 YYREEE (reference sequence). The CDR3 has 14 residues. Trimming removed 4 bases from V and 4 bases from J, with 12 bases in between. CDR3: CASSGGGAYNEQFF. The CDR3 bases are TGTGCCAGCAGCGGTGGGGGGGCTTACAATGAGCAGTTCTTC.

The V call is TRBV4-3, the J call TRBJ2-1, with D tentatively TRBD2 (6 bases). This CDR3 region has 15 residues. Trimming stripped 4 bases from V and 5 bases from J, with 15 bases between. Germline values: CDR1 LGHNA, CDR2 YSLEER. CDR3 residues: CASSPGTAAHNEQFF. The CDR3, as DNA: TGCGCCAGCAGCCCCGGGACTGCCGCACACAATGAGCAGTTCTTC.

The chain recombines TRBV7-2 with TRBJ1-2; D remains ambiguous. Trimming removed 1 base from V and 5 bases from J, with 11 bases in between. Germline-derived CDR1 and CDR2 are SGHTA and FQGNSA. This CDR3 spans 14 amino acids. Here the CDR3 DNA reads TGTGCCAGCAGCTTAGGACTTACGGATTATGGCTACACCTTC. This codes for CASSLGLTDYGYTF. The full variable domain, rest sourced from reference TRBV7-2 and TRBJ1-2, is GAGVSQSPSNKVTEKGKDVELRCDPISGHTALYWYRQSLGQGLEFLIYFQGNSAPDKSGLPSDRFSAERTGGSVSTLTIQRTQQEDSAVYLCASSLGLTDYGYTFGSGTRLTVV.

In this sample, this clonotype turned up a few times. V and J are TRBV7-2 and TRBJ2-3, with TRBD1 identical over 10 bases. The CDR3 covers 14 residues. Looked up from germline, CDR1 is SGHTA and CDR2 is FQGNSA. V was pared by 5 bases and J by 8 bases, with 7 bases of the junction left unmatched. The CDR3 reads CASSLTGGSGTQYF. In DNA, the CDR3 is TGTGCCAGCAGCCTGACAGGGGGCTCGGGTACGCAGTATTTT.

This clonotype was seen only a few times. This chain uses TRBV29-1 with TRBJ2-3, with D possibly matching TRBD1 (5 bases). The germline CDR1 and CDR2 sequences are SQVTM and ANQGSEA. Trimming cost V 1 base and J 8 bases, with 16 bases left between them. The CDR3 runs 14 residues. The CDR3 region is CSVEGGVETGTQYF. Written as DNA, the CDR3 is TGCAGCGTTGAAGGGGGCGTCGAAACGGGTACGCAGTATTTT.

This clonotype was recorded a few times. The chain has TRBV5-1 and TRBJ1-4; D is unresolved. V shed 4 bases and J shed 0 bases, with 10 bases lying between them. There are 15 residues in the CDR3. From germline, CDR1 is SGHRS and CDR2 YFSETQ. CDR3 coding DNA: TGCGCCAGCAGCCCAACGCCTGCAACTAATGAAAAACTGTTTTTT. This encodes CASSPTPATNEKLFF.

V gene TRBV29-1 combines with J gene TRBJ2-1, with 12 bases aligning to TRBD2. J gave up 5 bases and V 7 bases, and 15 bases lay outside the gene matches. The CDR3 has 17 residues. Germline V lookup: CDR1 SQVTM, CDR2 ANQGSEA. The CDR3 DNA follows: TGCAGCGCCAGGACTAGCGGGACTACGCGATCAAACAATGAGCAGTTCTTC. Residues: CSARTSGTTRSNNEQFF.

The CDR3 spells CSARVAGAGGELFF. CDR3 bases: TGCAGTGCTAGAGTGGCGGGAGCTGGCGGGGAGCTGTTTTTT. V usage is TRBV20-1 and J usage is TRBJ2-2, with 7 nucleotides matching TRBD2. Germline trimming cut 1 base from V and 7 bases from J; bases unmatched to any gene: 6. Germline V lookup: CDR1 DFQATT, CDR2 SNEGSKA (reference sequence). The CDR3 is 14 residues long.

This clonotype was counted a few times. The V and J genes are TRBV12-3 or TRBV12-4 and TRBJ2-7; D remains ambiguous. The CDR3 totals 13 residues. V lost 6 bases, J lost 1 base, and 10 bases lay in between. The CDR3 sequence: CASSQLSSYEQYF. CDR3 coding DNA: TGTGCCAGCAGCCAGTTAAGTTCCTACGAGCAGTACTTC.

This clonotype was observed a handful of times. The chain carries TRBV12-3 or TRBV12-4 and TRBJ1-5; perhaps TRBD1 as D (5 bases). V was shortened by 4 bases and J by 0 bases, with 10 bases between the two germline ends. This CDR3 comprises 15 residues. CDR3 nucleotide sequence: TGTGCCAGCAGTTCGGGGGGGTCTAGCAATCAGCCCCAGCATTTT. It yields the protein CASSSGGSSNQPQHF.